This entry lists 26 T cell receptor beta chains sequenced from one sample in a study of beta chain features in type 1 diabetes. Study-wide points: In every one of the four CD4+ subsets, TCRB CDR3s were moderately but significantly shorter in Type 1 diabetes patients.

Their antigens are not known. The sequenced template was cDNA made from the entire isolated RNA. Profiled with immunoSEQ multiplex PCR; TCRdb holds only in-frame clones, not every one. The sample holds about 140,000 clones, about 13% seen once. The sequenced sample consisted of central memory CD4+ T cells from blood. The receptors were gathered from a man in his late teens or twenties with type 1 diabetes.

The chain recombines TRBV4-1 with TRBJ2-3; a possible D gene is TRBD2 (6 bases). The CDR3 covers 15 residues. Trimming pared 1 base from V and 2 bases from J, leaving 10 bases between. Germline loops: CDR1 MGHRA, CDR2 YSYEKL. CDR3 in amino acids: CASSQAGVATDTQYF. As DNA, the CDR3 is TGCGCCAGCAGCCAAGCGGGGGTTGCCACAGATACGCAGTATTTT.

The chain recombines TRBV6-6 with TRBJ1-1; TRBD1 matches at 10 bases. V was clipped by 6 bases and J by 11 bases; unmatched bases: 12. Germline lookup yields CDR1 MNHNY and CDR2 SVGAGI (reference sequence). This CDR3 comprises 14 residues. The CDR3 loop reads CASSTGTGAVGAFF. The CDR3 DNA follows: TGTGCCAGCAGCACCGGGACAGGGGCGGTTGGGGCTTTCTTT.

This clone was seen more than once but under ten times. CDR3 in DNA: TGTGCCAGCAGCTTAGGAGTCGGGCAGCCCCAGCATTTT. Translated, it gives CASSLGVGQPQHF. This sequence joins TRBV5-6 and TRBJ1-5; D remains unclear. The germline gives CDR1 SGHDT, CDR2 YYEEEE. This CDR3 region has 13 residues. The ends were cut back, 2 bases at V and 7 bases at J, with 10 bases in the middle. The complete variable domain, with remaining parts taken from reference TRBV5-6 and TRBJ1-5, reads DAGVTQSPTHLIKTRGQQVTLRCSPKSGHDTVSWYQQALGQGPQFIFQYYEEEERQRGNFPDRFSGHQFPNYSSELNVNALLLGDSALYLCASSLGVGQPQHFGDGTRLSIL.

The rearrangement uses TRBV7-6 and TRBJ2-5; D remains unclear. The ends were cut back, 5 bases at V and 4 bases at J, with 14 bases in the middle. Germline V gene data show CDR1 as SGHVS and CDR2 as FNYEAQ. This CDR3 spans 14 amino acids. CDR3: CASSPSGRRETQYF. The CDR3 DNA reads TGTGCCAGCAGCCCCTCCGGACGCCGAGAGACCCAGTACTTC.

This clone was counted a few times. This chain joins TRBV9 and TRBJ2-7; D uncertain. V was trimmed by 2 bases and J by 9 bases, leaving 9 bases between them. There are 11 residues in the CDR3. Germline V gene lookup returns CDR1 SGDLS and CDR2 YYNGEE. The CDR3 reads CASSVLPGQYF. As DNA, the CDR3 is TGTGCCAGCAGCGTTCTACCCGGGCAGTACTTC.

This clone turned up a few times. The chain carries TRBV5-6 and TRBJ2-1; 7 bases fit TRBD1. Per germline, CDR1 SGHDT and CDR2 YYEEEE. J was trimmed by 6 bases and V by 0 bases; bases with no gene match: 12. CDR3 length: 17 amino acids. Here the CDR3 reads CASSLAGTDPKSNEQFF. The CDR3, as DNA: TGTGCCAGCAGCTTGGCAGGGACAGACCCGAAAAGCAATGAGCAGTTCTTC.

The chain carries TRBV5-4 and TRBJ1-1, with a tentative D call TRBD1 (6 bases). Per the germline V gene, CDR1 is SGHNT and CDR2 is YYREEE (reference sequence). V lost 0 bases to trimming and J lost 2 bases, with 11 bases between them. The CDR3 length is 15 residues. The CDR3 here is CASSLVGGQNTEAFF. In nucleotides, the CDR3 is TGTGCCAGCAGCTTGGTGGGGGGACAAAACACTGAAGCTTTCTTT.

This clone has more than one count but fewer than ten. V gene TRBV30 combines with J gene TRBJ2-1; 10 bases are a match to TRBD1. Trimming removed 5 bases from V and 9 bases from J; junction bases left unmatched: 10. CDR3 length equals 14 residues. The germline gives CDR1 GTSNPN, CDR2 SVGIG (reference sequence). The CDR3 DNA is TGTGCCTGGGAACGGGACAGGGGCTTTGGTGAGCAGTTCTTC. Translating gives CAWERDRGFGEQFF.

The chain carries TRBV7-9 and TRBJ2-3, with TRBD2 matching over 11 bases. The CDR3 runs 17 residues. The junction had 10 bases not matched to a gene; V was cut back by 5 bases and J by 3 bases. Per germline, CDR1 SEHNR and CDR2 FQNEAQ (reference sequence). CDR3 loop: CASSTRVAGGPTDTQYF. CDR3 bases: TGTGCCAGCAGCACCCGCGTAGCGGGGGGGCCGACAGATACGCAGTATTTT. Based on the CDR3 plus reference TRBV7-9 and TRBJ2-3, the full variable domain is DTGVSQNPRHKITKRGQNVTFRCDPISEHNRLYWYRQTLGQGPEFLTYFQNEAQLEKSRLLSDRFSAERPKGSFSTLEIQRTEQGDSAMYLCASSTRVAGGPTDTQYFGPGTRLTVL.

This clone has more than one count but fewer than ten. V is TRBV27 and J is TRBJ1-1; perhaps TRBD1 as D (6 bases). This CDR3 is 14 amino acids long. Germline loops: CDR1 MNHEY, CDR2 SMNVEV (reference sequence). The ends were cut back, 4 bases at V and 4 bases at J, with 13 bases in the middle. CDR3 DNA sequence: TGTGCCAGCAGTTCCTACAGGGTGGGCACTGAAGCTTTCTTT. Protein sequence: CASSSYRVGTEAFF.

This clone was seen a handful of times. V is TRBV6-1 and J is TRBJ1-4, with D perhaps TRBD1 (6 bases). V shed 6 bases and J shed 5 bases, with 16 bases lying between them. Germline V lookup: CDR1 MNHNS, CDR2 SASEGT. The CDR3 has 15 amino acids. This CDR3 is CASRLQTGTNEKLFF. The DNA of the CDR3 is TGTGCCAGCAGATTACAGACAGGAACAAATGAAAAACTGTTTTTT.

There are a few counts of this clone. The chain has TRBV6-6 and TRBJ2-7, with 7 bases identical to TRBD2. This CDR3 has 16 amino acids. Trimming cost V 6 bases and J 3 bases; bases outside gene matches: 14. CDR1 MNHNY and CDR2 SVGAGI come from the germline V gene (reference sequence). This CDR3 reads CASRPELAGGFYEQYF. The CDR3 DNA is TGTGCCAGCAGACCTGAATTAGCGGGCGGGTTCTACGAGCAGTACTTC.

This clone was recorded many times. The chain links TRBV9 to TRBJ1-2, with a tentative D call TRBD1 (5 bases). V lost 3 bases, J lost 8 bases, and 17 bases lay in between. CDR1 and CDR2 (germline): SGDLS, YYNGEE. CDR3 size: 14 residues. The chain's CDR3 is CASSAGTAVSGYTF. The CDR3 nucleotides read TGTGCCAGCAGCGCCGGGACGGCGGTAAGCGGCTACACCTTC.

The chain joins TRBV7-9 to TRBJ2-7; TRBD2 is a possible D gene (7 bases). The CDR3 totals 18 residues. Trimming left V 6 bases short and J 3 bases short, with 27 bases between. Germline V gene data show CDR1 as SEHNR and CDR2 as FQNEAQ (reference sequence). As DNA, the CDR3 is TGTGCCAGCAGTTTAAGGGCCCAAGGGGGGGCGAGAAGCTACGAGCAGTACTTC. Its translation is CASSLRAQGGARSYEQYF.

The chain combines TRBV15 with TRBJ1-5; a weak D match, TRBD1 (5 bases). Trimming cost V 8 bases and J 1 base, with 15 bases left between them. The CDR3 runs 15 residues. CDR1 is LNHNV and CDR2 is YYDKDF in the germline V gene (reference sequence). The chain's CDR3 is CATSLGRASNQPQHF. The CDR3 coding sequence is TGTGCCACCTCGTTGGGCAGGGCGAGCAATCAGCCCCAGCATTTT.

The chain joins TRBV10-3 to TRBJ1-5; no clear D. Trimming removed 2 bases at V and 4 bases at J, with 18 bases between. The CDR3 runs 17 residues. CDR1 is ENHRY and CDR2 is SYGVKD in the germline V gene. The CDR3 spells CAISEDRGHFLNQPQHF. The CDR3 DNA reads TGTGCCATCAGTGAGGATCGAGGTCACTTTCTAAATCAGCCCCAGCATTTT.

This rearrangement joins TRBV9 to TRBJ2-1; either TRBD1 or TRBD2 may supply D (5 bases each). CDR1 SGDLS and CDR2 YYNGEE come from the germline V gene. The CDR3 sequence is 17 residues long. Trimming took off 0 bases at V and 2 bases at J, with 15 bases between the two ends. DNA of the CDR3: TGTGCCAGCAGCGTAGGAGGGGCCCAGGTCACCTACAATGAGCAGTTCTTC. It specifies CASSVGGAQVTYNEQFF.

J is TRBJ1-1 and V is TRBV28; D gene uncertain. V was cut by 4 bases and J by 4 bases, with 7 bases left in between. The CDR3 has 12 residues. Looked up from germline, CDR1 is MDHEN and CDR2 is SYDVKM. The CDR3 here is CASSYSPTEAFF. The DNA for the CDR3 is TGTGCCAGCAGTTATTCCCCCACTGAAGCTTTCTTT. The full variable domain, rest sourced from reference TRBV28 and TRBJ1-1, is DVKVTQSSRYLVKRTGEKVFLECVQDMDHENMFWYRQDPGLGLRLIYFSYDVKMKEKGDIPEGYSVSREKKERFSLILESASTNQTSMYLCASSYSPTEAFFGQGTRLTVV.

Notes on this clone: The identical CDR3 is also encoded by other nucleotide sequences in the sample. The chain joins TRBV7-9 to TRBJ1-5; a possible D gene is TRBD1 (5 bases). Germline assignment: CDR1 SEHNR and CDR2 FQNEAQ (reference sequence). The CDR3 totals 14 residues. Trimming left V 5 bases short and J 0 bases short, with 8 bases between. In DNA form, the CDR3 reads TGTGCCAGCAGCCTCAGGGATAGCAATCAGCCCCAGCATTTT. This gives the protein CASSLRDSNQPQHF.

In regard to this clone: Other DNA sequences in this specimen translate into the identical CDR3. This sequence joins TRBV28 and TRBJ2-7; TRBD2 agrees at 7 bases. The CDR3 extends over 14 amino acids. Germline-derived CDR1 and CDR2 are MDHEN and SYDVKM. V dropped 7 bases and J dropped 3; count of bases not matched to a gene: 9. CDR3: CASTPGGSGYEQYF. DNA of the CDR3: TGTGCCAGCACCCCGGGGGGAAGCGGCTACGAGCAGTACTTC.

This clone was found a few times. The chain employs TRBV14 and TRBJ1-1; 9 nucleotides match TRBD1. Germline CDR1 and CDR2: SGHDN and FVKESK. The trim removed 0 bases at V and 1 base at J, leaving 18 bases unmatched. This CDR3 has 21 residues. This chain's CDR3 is CASSQDFVRRTGAWTNTEAFF. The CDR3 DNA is TGTGCCAGCAGCCAAGATTTCGTCCGTCGGACAGGGGCGTGGACGAACACTGAAGCTTTCTTT.

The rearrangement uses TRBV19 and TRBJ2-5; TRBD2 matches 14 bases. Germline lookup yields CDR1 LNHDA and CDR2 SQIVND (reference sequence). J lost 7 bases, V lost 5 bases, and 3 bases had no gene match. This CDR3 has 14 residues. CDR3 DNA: TGTGCCAGTAGTCCCGGGACTAGCGGGGGGACCCAGTACTTC. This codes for CASSPGTSGGTQYF.

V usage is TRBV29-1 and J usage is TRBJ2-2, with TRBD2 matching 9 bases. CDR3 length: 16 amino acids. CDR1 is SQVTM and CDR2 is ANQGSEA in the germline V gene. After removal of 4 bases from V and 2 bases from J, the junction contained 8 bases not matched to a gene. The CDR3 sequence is CSVVPAGGLNTGELFF. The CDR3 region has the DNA TGCAGCGTTGTTCCAGCGGGGGGCCTAAACACCGGGGAGCTGTTTTTT.

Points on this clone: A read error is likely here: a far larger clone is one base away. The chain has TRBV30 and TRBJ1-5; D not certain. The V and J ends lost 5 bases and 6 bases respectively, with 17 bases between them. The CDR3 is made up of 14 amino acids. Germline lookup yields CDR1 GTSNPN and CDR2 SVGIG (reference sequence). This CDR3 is CAWGGQEGGQPQHF. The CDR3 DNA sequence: TGTGCCTGGGGCGGGCAGGAGGGTGGTCAGCCCCAGCATTTT.

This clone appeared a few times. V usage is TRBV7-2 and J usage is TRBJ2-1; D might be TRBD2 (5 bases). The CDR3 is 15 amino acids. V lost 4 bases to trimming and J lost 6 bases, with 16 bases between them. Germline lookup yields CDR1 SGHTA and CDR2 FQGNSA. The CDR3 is CASSYSEGPLNEQFF. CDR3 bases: TGTGCCAGCAGCTACTCTGAGGGCCCCCTCAATGAGCAGTTCTTC.

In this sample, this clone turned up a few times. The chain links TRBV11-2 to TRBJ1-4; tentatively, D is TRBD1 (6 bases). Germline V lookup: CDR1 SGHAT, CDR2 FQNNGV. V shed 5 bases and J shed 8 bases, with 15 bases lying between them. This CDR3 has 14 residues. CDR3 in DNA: TGTGCCAGCAGCGCAATAGGGACACGGGAAAAACTGTTTTTT. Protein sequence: CASSAIGTREKLFF.